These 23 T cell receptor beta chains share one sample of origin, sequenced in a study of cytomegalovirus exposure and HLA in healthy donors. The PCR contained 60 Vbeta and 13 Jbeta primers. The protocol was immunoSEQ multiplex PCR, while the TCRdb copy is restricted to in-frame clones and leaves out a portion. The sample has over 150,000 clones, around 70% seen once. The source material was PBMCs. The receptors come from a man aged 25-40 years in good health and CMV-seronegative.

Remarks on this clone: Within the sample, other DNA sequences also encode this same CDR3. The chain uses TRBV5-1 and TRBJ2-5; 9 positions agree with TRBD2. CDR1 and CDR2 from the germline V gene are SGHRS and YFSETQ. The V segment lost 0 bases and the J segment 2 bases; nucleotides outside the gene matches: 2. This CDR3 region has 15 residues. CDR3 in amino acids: CASSLGTSGQETQYF. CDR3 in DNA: TGCGCCAGCAGCTTGGGAACTAGCGGGCAAGAGACCCAGTACTTC.

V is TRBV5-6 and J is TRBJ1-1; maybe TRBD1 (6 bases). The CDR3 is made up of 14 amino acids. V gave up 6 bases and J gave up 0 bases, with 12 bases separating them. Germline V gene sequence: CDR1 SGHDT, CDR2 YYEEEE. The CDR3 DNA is TGTGCCAGCACCCAAGGGACATTGAACACTGAAGCTTTCTTT. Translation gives CASTQGTLNTEAFF.

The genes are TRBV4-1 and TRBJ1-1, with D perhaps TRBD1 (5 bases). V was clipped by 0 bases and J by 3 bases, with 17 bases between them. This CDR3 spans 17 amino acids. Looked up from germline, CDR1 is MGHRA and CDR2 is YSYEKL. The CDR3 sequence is CASSQDQVAGGDTEAFF. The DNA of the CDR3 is TGCGCCAGCAGCCAAGATCAAGTCGCCGGGGGGGACACTGAAGCTTTCTTT.

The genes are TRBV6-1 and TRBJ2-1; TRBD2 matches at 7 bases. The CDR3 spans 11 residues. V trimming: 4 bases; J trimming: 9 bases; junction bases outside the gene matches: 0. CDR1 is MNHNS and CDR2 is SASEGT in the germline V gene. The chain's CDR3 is CASSGGGEQFF. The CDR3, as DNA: TGTGCCAGCAGTGGGGGGGGTGAGCAGTTCTTC.

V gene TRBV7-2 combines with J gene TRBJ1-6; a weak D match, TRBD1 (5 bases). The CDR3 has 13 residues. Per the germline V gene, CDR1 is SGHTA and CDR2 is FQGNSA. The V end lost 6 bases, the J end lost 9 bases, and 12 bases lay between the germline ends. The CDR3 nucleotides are TGTGCCAGCAGTCCGCAAAGGGGTTCACCCCTCCACTTT. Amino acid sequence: CASSPQRGSPLHF.

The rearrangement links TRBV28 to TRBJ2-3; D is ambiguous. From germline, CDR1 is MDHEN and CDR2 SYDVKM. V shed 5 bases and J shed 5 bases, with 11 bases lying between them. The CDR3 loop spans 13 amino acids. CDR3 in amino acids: CASSLYFGDTQYF. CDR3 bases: TGTGCCAGCAGTCTATACTTCGGAGATACGCAGTATTTT.

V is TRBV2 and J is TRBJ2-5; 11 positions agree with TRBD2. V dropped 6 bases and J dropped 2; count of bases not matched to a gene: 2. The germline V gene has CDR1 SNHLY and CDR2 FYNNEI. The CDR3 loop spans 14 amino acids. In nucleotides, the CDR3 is TGTGCCAGCAGCTGGACTAGCGGGCAAGAGACCCAGTACTTC. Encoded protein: CASSWTSGQETQYF.

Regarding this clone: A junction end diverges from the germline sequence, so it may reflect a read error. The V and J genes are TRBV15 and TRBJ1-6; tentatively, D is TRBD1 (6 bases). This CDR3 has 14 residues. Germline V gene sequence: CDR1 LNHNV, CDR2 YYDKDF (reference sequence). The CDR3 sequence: CATSVGQWNSPLNF. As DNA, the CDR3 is TGTGCCACCAGCGTAGGACAGTGGAATTCACCCCTCAACTTT.

The CDR3 here is CASSLGQGISYEQYF. Written as DNA, the CDR3 is TGCGCCAGCAGCTTGGGACAGGGGATCTCCTACGAGCAGTACTTC. The chain has TRBV5-1 and TRBJ2-7, with TRBD1 identical over 8 bases. Losses at the gene ends were 0 bases for V and 0 bases for J; bases not matched to a gene: 2. Germline values: CDR1 SGHRS, CDR2 YFSETQ. The CDR3 is 15 amino acids.

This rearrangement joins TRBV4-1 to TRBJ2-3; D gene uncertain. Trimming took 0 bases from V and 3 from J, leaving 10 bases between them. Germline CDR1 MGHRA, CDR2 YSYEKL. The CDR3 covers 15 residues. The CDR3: CASSQDNVATDTQYF. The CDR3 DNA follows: TGCGCCAGCAGCCAAGATAATGTAGCTACAGATACGCAGTATTTT.

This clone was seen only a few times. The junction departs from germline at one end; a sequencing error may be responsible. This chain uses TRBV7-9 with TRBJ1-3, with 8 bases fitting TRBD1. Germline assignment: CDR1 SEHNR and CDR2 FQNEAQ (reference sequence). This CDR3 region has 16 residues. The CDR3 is CSSSHGQGRQGNTIYF. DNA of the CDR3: TGTTCCAGCAGCCACGGACAGGGTAGGCAGGGAAACACCATATATTTT.

The CDR3 region is CASSLAGAELLTF. In DNA, the CDR3 is TGTGCCAGCAGCTTGGCGGGCGCAGAACTCCTGACTTTC. The rearrangement uses TRBV7-9 and TRBJ2-6; TRBD2 is a possible D gene (5 bases). The V gene's germline CDR1 is SEHNR and CDR2 FQNEAQ (reference sequence). Trimming took 3 bases from V and 14 from J, leaving 14 bases between them. This CDR3 is built from 13 residues.

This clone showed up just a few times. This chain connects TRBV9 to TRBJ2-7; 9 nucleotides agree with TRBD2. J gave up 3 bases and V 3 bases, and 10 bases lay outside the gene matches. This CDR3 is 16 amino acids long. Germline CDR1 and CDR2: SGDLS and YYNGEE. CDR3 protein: CASSAGGGGANYEQYF. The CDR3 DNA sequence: TGTGCCAGCAGCGCCGGGGGCGGGGGGGCCAACTACGAGCAGTACTTC.

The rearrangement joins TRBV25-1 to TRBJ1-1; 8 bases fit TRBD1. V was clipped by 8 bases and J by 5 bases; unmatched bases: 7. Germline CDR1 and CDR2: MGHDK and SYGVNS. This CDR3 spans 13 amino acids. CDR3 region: CASSQGARTEAFF. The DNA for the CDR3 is TGTGCCAGCTCCCAGGGGGCTCGAACTGAAGCTTTCTTT.

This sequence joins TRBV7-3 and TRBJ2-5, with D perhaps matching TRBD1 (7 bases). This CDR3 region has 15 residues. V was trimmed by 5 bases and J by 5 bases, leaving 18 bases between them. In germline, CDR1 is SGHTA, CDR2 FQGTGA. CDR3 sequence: CASSPQGGRGETQYF. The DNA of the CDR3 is TGTGCCAGCAGCCCCCAGGGGGGCAGGGGGGAGACCCAGTACTTC. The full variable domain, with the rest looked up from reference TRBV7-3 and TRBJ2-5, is GAGVSQTPSNKVTEKGKYVELRCDPISGHTALYWYRQSLGQGPEFLIYFQGTGAADDSGLPNDRFFAVRPEGSVSTLKIQRTERGDSAVYLCASSPQGGRGETQYFGPGTRLLVL.

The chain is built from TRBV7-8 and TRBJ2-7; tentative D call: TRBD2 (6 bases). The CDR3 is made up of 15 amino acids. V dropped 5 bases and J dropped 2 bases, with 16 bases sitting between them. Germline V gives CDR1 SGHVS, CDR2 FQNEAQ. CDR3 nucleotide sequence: TGTGCCAGCAGCACACGGCGGGGCCAGCCCTACGAGCAGTACTTC. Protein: CASSTRRGQPYEQYF.

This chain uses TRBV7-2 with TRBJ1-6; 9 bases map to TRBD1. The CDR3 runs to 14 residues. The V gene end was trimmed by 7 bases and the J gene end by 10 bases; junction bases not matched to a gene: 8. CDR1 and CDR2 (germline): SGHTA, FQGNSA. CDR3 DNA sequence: TGTGCCAGCACCCCGGGACAGGGTGGCTCACCCCTCCACTTT. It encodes CASTPGQGGSPLHF.

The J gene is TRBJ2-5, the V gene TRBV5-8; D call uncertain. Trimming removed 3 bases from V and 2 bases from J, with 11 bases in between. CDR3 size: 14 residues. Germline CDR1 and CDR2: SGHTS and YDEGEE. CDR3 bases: TGTGCCAGCAGCTCTTTTGGCAGACAAGAGACCCAGTACTTC. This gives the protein CASSSFGRQETQYF.

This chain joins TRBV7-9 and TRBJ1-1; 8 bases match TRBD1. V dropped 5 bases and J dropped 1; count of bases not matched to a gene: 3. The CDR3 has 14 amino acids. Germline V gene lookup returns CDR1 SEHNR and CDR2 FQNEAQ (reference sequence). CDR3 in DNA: TGTGCCAGCAGCAAAGGACAGGGGAACACTGAAGCTTTCTTT. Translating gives CASSKGQGNTEAFF. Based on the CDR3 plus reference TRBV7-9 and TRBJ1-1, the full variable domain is DTGVSQNPRHKITKRGQNVTFRCDPISEHNRLYWYRQTLGQGPEFLTYFQNEAQLEKSRLLSDRFSAERPKGSFSTLEIQRTEQGDSAMYLCASSKGQGNTEAFFGQGTRLTVV.

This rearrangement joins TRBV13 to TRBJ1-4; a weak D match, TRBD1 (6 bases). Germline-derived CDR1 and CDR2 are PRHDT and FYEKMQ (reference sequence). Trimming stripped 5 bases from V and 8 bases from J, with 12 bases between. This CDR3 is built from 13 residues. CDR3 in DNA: TGTGCCAGCAGCCTCAGGGGTGCGGAAAAACTGTTTTTT. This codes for CASSLRGAEKLFF.

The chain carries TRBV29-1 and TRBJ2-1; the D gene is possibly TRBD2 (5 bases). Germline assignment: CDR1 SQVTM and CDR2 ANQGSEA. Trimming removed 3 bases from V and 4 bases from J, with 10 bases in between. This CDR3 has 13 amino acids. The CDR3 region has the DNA TGCAGCGTTGAGCTAGCAGTGTACAATGAGCAGTTCTTC. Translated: CSVELAVYNEQFF.

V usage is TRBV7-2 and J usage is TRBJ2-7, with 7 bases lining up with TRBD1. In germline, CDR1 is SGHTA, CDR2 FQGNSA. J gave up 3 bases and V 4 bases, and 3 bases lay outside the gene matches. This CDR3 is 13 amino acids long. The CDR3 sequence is CASSSRTGYEQYF. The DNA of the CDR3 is TGTGCCAGCAGCTCGCGGACAGGCTACGAGCAGTACTTC.

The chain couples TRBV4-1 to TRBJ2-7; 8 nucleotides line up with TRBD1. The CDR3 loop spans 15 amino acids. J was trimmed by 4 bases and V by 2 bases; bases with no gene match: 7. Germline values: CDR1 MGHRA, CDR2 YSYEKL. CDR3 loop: CASSQSRDRRYEQYF. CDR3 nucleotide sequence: TGCGCCAGCAGCCAATCTCGGGACAGGCGGTACGAGCAGTACTTC.